This TCR beta chain was sequenced during a study of low-dose radiotherapy and immunotherapy resistance in tumors. Study-wide background: In Cohort 2, 1 Gy per fraction was delivered every two weeks, for a total of 13 Gy over 26 weeks. Aspirin 300 mg was given orally each day for four cycles from cycle 1 day 1. Cyclophosphamide infusions of 200 mg/m2 came every two weeks, one day before radiation-immunotherapy.

Trimming pared 6 bases from V and 10 bases from J, leaving 25 bases between. The CDR3 spans 16 residues. Germline CDR1 reads MNHEY; CDR2 reads SVGEGT. TRAV- and TRBV-specific primers, spanning alpha and beta chains, primed first-strand cDNA. For amplifying TCRs, the PCR ran for approximately 18 cycles with Phusion, which was used together with a constant-region primer and the adapter on the V primers. TCRdb called the reads again in MiXCR, with one record for every CDR3 protein. The sample holds around 76,000 distinct CDR3 sequences; around 30% are singletons and the top ten take approximately 12%. As to time point: before trial treatment. Treatment of the donors consisted of nivolumab and ipilimumab (plus aspirin, low-dose cyclophosphamide and low-dose radiotherapy). To note about this clonotype: It differs at one base from a far larger clone, so likely a read error.

The sample here was PBMCs, taken before treatment. The chain joins TRBV6-2 or TRBV6-3 to TRBJ2-1, with D perhaps matching TRBD1 (6 bases). This clonotype was obtained from a female donor with ovarian cancer. As DNA, the CDR3 is TGTGCCAGCAGCCGACCCGGTACAGGGTTCGGGCGCGAGCAGTTCTTC. Its protein is CASSRPGTGFGREQFF.